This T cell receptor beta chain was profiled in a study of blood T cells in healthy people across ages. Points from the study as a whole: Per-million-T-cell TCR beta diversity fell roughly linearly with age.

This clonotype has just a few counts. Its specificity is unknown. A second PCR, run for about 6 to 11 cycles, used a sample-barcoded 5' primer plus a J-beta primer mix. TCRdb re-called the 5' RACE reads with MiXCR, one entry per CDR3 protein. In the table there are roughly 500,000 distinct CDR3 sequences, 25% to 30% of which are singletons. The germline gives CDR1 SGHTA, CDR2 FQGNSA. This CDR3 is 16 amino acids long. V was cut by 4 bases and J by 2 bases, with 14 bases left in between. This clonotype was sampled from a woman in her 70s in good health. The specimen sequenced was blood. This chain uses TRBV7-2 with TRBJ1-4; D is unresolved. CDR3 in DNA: TGTGCCAGCAGCTCCCCTTCTTGGTCGACTAATGAAAAACTGTTTTTT. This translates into CASSSPSWSTNEKLFF. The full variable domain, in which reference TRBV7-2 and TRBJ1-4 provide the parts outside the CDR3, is GAGVSQSPSNKVTEKGKDVELRCDPISGHTALYWYRQSLGQGLEFLIYFQGNSAPDKSGLPSDRFSAERTGGSVSTLTIQRTQQEDSAVYLCASSSPSWSTNEKLFFGSGTQLSVL.